Shown below are 23 T cell receptor beta chains from a single sample sequenced in a study of post-analysis software for immune sequencing data. Unique molecular identifiers had been added to the TCR beta cDNA libraries. TCRdb analysed the PCR reads with MiXCR anew, one entry per CDR3 protein. In the table there are 750,000 to 900,000 distinct CDR3 sequences, roughly 46% of which are singletons. Whole-study findings and limits: Relative to controls, patients had about 5 TRBV segments at higher frequency, with TRBV5-6, TRBV5-1 and TRBV20-1 among these.

The antigens for these receptors are not known. Source material: blood. The receptors were gathered from a girl between 10 and 17 years old with multiple sclerosis.

This clonotype showed up just a few times. V and J are TRBV9 and TRBJ2-7; D could derive from TRBD1 or TRBD2 (5 bases each). The end of the DNA is better explained by TRBJ2-5, so the J call may be wrong. The CDR3 covers 14 residues. Germline CDR1 SGDLS, CDR2 YYNGEE. For the CDR3, the DNA is TGTGCCAGCAGCGGCTCCCCGGGGCGAGAGACCCAGTACTTC. Translated, it gives CASSGSPGRETQYF.

The chain employs TRBV27 and TRBJ2-6; D unresolved. Trimming stripped 10 bases from V and 0 bases from J, with 16 bases between. The CDR3 has 16 amino acids. Germline V CDR1 and CDR2: MNHEY, SMNVEV (reference sequence). The CDR3 region is CAINVAIDSGANVLTF. CDR3 nucleotide sequence: TGTGCCATTAATGTGGCCATCGACTCTGGGGCCAACGTCCTGACTTTC. Supplemented by reference TRBV27 and TRBJ2-6, the full variable domain reads EAQVTQNPRYLITVTGKKLTVTCSQNMNHEYMSWYRQDPGLGLRQIYYSMNVEVTDKGDVPEGYKVSRKEKRNFPLILESPSPNQTSLYFCAINVAIDSGANVLTFGAGSRLTVL.

This clonotype was found a few times. The rearrangement links TRBV7-3 to TRBJ2-7; D is unresolved. The CDR3 runs to 13 residues. Trimming removed 5 bases at V and 6 bases at J, with 14 bases between. The V gene's germline CDR1 is SGHTA and CDR2 FQGTGA. The CDR3 sequence is CASSPSGLPEQYF. The DNA for the CDR3 is TGTGCCAGCAGCCCTTCCGGGCTGCCCGAGCAGTACTTC.

This clonotype was picked up one time. The chain links TRBV28 to TRBJ1-4; D might be TRBD1 (5 bases). The CDR3 sequence is 14 residues long. Trimming pared 1 base from V and 7 bases from J, leaving 10 bases between. Per germline, CDR1 MDHEN and CDR2 SYDVKM. The CDR3 is CASSLLERGEKLFF. The CDR3 DNA is TGTGCCAGCAGTTTATTGGAGAGGGGTGAAAAACTGTTTTTT.

The chain carries TRBV7-6 and TRBJ2-1; D call uncertain. The CDR3 runs 14 residues. The germline CDR1 and CDR2 sequences are SGHVS and FNYEAQ. Trimming took 5 bases from V and 7 from J, leaving 15 bases between them. The CDR3 region is CASSPEFRANEQFF. CDR3 DNA: TGTGCCAGCAGCCCCGAGTTTAGGGCGAATGAGCAGTTCTTC.

This clonotype was observed once. The chain recombines TRBV30 with TRBJ2-4, with a weak D call TRBD2 (5 bases). The J call is doubtful: the DNA matches TRBJ2-5 better. CDR1 and CDR2 (germline): GTSNPN, SVGIG (reference sequence). The CDR3 consists of 15 residues. The CDR3 is CAWSPPGSEQETQYF. The CDR3 DNA reads TGTGCCTGGAGTCCTCCGGGGAGTGAGCAAGAGACCCAGTACTTC.

The J gene is TRBJ2-5, the V gene TRBV5-5; D ambiguous. CDR1 is SGHKS, CDR2 YYEKEE, per germline (reference sequence). The CDR3 runs 14 residues. V shed 1 base and J shed 1 base, with 8 bases lying between them. CDR3 sequence: CASSLIAAQETQYF. CDR3 nucleotide sequence: TGTGCCAGCAGCTTGATTGCTGCCCAAGAGACCCAGTACTTC.

This CDR3 is CASSSQFARGNQPQHF. The CDR3 DNA is TGTGCCAGCAGCTCCCAATTCGCCAGGGGCAATCAGCCCCAGCATTTT. This chain connects TRBV11-2 to TRBJ1-5, with D perhaps TRBD1 (5 bases). This CDR3 region has 16 residues. V was pared by 4 bases and J by 2 bases, with 15 bases between. Looked up from germline, CDR1 is SGHAT and CDR2 is FQNNGV.

The CDR3 here is CASSEYFSNPGTSRYNEQFF. The CDR3 bases are TGTGCCAGCAGTGAATATTTCAGCAATCCCGGGACTAGCAGGTACAATGAGCAGTTCTTC. V gene TRBV25-1 combines with J gene TRBJ2-1; TRBD2 agrees at 9 bases. Germline CDR1 is MGHDK and CDR2 is SYGVNS. The V and J ends lost 0 bases and 4 bases, in that order; junction bases with no gene match: 16. The length of the CDR3 is 20 residues. Based on the CDR3 plus reference TRBV25-1 and TRBJ2-1, the full variable domain is EADIYQTPRYLVIGTGKKITLECSQTMGHDKMYWYQQDPGMELHLIHYSYGVNSTEKGDLSSESTVSRIRTEHFPLTLESARPSHTSQYLCASSEYFSNPGTSRYNEQFFGPGTRLTVL.

The chain is built from TRBV6-6 and TRBJ1-2; the D gene is possibly TRBD1 (6 bases). V was clipped by 10 bases and J by 7 bases, with 16 bases between them. Germline loops: CDR1 MNHNY, CDR2 SVGAGI (reference sequence). There are 12 residues in the CDR3. The CDR3 spells CATQSGAGGYTF. The CDR3 DNA follows: TGTGCCACCCAGTCGGGGGCGGGTGGCTACACCTTC.

This clonotype occurred a few times. The rearrangement links TRBV7-6 to TRBJ2-1, with 12 bases identical to TRBD2. The CDR3 is 14 residues long. V gave up 1 base and J gave up 15 bases; unmatched junction bases: 7. Looked up from germline, CDR1 is SGHVS and CDR2 is FNYEAQ. The CDR3 protein is CASSLVLAGGPWFF. The CDR3 nucleotides are TGTGCCAGCAGCTTAGTTCTAGCGGGAGGGCCTTGGTTCTTC.

The table lists this clonotype with a few counts. V is TRBV12-3 or TRBV12-4 and J is TRBJ2-7; D gene unclear. The CDR3 is made up of 12 amino acids. Trimming stripped 4 bases from V and 2 bases from J, with 6 bases between. This chain's CDR3 is CASSSVTYEQYF. The CDR3 region has the DNA TGTGCCAGCAGTTCCGTAACCTACGAGCAGTACTTC.

The chain recombines TRBV6-1 with TRBJ2-1; 11 bases are shared with TRBD2. The V gene end was trimmed by 6 bases and the J gene end by 0 bases; junction bases not matched to a gene: 13. CDR3 length: 19 amino acids. Per germline, CDR1 MNHNS and CDR2 SASEGT. This chain's CDR3 is CASSHQTSGTTSSYNEQFF. CDR3 sequence (DNA): TGTGCCAGCAGCCACCAGACTAGCGGGACGACGAGCTCCTACAATGAGCAGTTCTTC.

The V gene is TRBV10-3, the J gene TRBJ2-5; no clear D gene. The CDR3 extends over 13 amino acids. Trimming shortened V by 2 bases and J by 1 base, and 5 bases separated the two germline ends. In germline, CDR1 is ENHRY, CDR2 SYGVKD. This CDR3 is CAISEPSQETQYF. The DNA of the CDR3 is TGTGCCATCAGTGAGCCCTCCCAAGAGACCCAGTACTTC.

The chain is built from TRBV7-2 and TRBJ2-3; D remains ambiguous. The V end lost 11 bases, the J end lost 2 bases, and 11 bases lay between the germline ends. Germline V gene data show CDR1 as SGHTA and CDR2 as FQGNSA. The CDR3 has 12 residues. CDR3 sequence (DNA): TGTGCCTCCTTGGCCTCCACAGATACGCAGTATTTT. Translating it yields CASLASTDTQYF.

This clonotype has only a few counts. CDR3 nucleotides: TGCGCCAGCAGCGGGACAGGGTCGGCTGAAGCTTTCTTT. Amino acid sequence: CASSGTGSAEAFF. This chain uses TRBV5-1 with TRBJ1-1; TRBD1 agrees at 9 bases. Germline CDR1 SGHRS, CDR2 YFSETQ. CDR3 length: 13 residues. The trim removed 4 bases at V and 6 bases at J, leaving 4 bases unmatched.

This chain links TRBV29-1 with TRBJ2-3, with D perhaps assigned TRBD1 or TRBD2 (5 bases each). This CDR3 contains 14 residues. V was shortened by 7 bases and J by 0 bases, with 14 bases between the two germline ends. CDR1 and CDR2 (germline): SQVTM, ANQGSEA. CDR3 DNA: TGCAGCGCCGGTCTTTGGGACAGCACAGATACGCAGTATTTT. It yields the protein CSAGLWDSTDTQYF.

J is TRBJ2-3 and V is TRBV4-3; TRBD1 matches at 7 bases. CDR3 size: 14 residues. Germline V gene lookup returns CDR1 LGHNA and CDR2 YSLEER. J gave up 8 bases and V 4 bases, and 9 bases lay outside the gene matches. The CDR3 DNA reads as TGCGCCAGCAGCCCGGGACAGTTGCAGGGTACGCAGTATTTT. It specifies CASSPGQLQGTQYF.

The chain recombines TRBV28 with TRBJ1-5; D is undetermined. This CDR3 contains 12 residues. Trimming pared 8 bases from V and 2 bases from J, leaving 7 bases between. Germline V CDR1 and CDR2: MDHEN, SYDVKM. The CDR3 loop is CASVVGNQPQHF. CDR3 nucleotides: TGTGCCAGCGTCGTGGGCAATCAGCCCCAGCATTTT.

The chain combines TRBV6-1 with TRBJ2-2; the match to TRBD2 covers 11 bases. Germline V CDR1 and CDR2: MNHNS, SASEGT. This CDR3 is 16 amino acids long. Trimming cost V 6 bases and J 3 bases; bases outside gene matches: 6. The CDR3 bases are TGTGCCAGCAGGGGACCGGGACTAGCGGACACCGGGGAGCTGTTTTTT. Translation gives CASRGPGLADTGELFF.

This clonotype was counted a few times. This chain links TRBV27 with TRBJ2-7; 12 bases align to TRBD2. The germline V gene has CDR1 MNHEY and CDR2 SMNVEV (reference sequence). The CDR3 length is 15 residues. The V gene end was trimmed by 3 bases and the J gene end by 6 bases; junction bases not matched to a gene: 6. Written as DNA, the CDR3 is TGTGCCAGCAGTTTGACTAGCGGGAGTTTCGGCGAGCAGTACTTC. Translating gives CASSLTSGSFGEQYF.

V is TRBV7-9 and J is TRBJ2-7, with 7 bases aligning to TRBD2. After removal of 5 bases from V and 1 base from J, the junction contained 14 bases not matched to a gene. The CDR3 extends over 17 amino acids. Looked up from germline, CDR1 is SEHNR and CDR2 is FQNEAQ (reference sequence). In DNA, the CDR3 is TGTGCCAGCAGCCACGAAGGGGCCCTAGCGGATTCCTACGAGCAGTACTTC. Its protein product is CASSHEGALADSYEQYF.

The chain has TRBV28 and TRBJ1-2, with a possible D match to TRBD1 (6 bases). Germline V CDR1 and CDR2: MDHEN, SYDVKM. The CDR3 spans 14 residues. Trimming stripped 3 bases from V and 7 bases from J, with 15 bases between. The CDR3 sequence: CASSLGVRGGGYTF. The CDR3 DNA reads TGTGCCAGCAGTTTGGGAGTCAGGGGAGGTGGCTACACCTTC.